A single sample gave rise to the 3 T cell receptor beta chains below, sequenced in a study of blood T cell repertoires in COVID-19. Only in-frame clones appear in the TCRdb table, and some are missing; sequencing was by immunoSEQ multiplex PCR. The sample yields roughly 150,000 clones, about 83% seen once. Sequenced material: peripheral blood. Every receptor here comes from a human donor in a cohort sampled during active COVID-19.

This sequence joins TRBV7-9 and TRBJ2-7, with D possibly TRBD2 on 6 matching bases. This CDR3 is 14 amino acids long. Germline-derived CDR1 and CDR2 are SEHNR and FQNEAQ (reference sequence). Trimming removed 1 base at V and 3 bases at J, with 10 bases between. The CDR3 bases are TGTGCCAGCAGCTTAGAAGGCGGGGACTACGAGCAGTACTTC. Translating it yields CASSLEGGDYEQYF.

The chain has TRBV10-3 and TRBJ2-7; 10 bases line up with TRBD1. Unmatched junction bases numbered 5, after V lost 6 bases and J lost 3 bases. CDR3 length equals 14 residues. CDR1 is ENHRY, CDR2 SYGVKD, per germline. The CDR3 DNA is TGTGCCATCAGAGCCGGGACAGGGGTCTACGAGCAGTACTTC. Translated, it gives CAIRAGTGVYEQYF.

This clone was seen just once. The genes are TRBV7-8 and TRBJ1-5; no definite D call. V gave up 0 bases and J gave up 0 bases, with 3 bases separating them. CDR1 is SGHVS and CDR2 is FQNEAQ in the germline V gene. This CDR3 is built from 14 residues. DNA for the CDR3: TGTGCCAGCAGCTTAGCCAGTAGCAATCAGCCCCAGCATTTT. Amino acids: CASSLASSNQPQHF.